Listed here is a single T cell receptor beta chain. No antigen is known for it. The repertoire was sequenced with immunoSEQ multiplex PCR; TCRdb's copy has only in-frame clones and lacks some. The table records 100,000 to 150,000 clones, 70% to 90% of them present only once. This specimen comes from a study of T cell responses to AZD1222 COVID-19 vaccine. Across the whole study: Pooling of second doses given at about 4 or about 12 weeks was done.

Study-level findings and limits: Mostly white British, mostly female donors; authors suggested clonal diversity may be underestimated. Two AZD1222 administrations were followed by greater Spike-specific TCR breadth and depth. No repertoire was sampled before or during the peak T cell response, only after it.

This CDR3 contains 12 residues. The germline gives CDR1 SQVTM, CDR2 ANQGSEA. Between the trimmed V and J ends, which lost 6 bases and 6 bases, there was a span of 14 bases. Specimen: peripheral blood, collected on day 0 of AZD1222 vaccination. The sequence was collected from an adult in good health. The J gene is TRBJ1-2, the V gene TRBV29-1; the D is unclear. The CDR3 reads CSVPGPGDGYTF. The CDR3 nucleotides are TGCAGCGTGCCCGGTCCCGGTGATGGCTACACCTTC.